This T cell receptor beta chain was identified during a study of blood T cell repertoires in COVID-19. Looking at the study overall: Acute and convalescent COVID-19 specimens originated in the United States, Italy and Spain.

The assay was immunoSEQ multiplex PCR, and TCRdb's table has in-frame clones only and misses some. Here the sample spans about 120,000 clones, roughly 89% being singletons. CDR3 size: 14 residues. The V gene's germline CDR1 is LNHDA and CDR2 SQIVND (reference sequence). Trimming took 2 bases from V and 0 from J, leaving 5 bases between them. The table lists this clone with a few counts. Specimen: PBMCs or T cells enriched from blood (not recorded which). The sequence was collected from a woman in her twenties or thirties who had recovered from COVID-19. This chain uses TRBV19 with TRBJ1-3; D unresolved. The DNA of the CDR3 is TGTGCCAGTAGTATACAAAACTCTGGAAACACCATATATTTT. Its protein product is CASSIQNSGNTIYF.